Listed below are T cell receptor beta chains from one sample, sequenced in a study of blood T cell repertoires in COVID-19. The repertoire was sequenced with immunoSEQ multiplex PCR; TCRdb's copy has only in-frame clones and lacks some. This sample has more than 110,000 clones; 84% occur once, and the top ten carry about 1.5%. The sample comprised PBMCs or T cells enriched from blood (not recorded which). The receptors were sampled from a woman aged 18-29 years who had been exposed to COVID-19. The CDR3 runs from the conserved cysteine through the conserved F or W. A D gene is named only where the DNA matches it firmly. A row's size may be missing; if present it is once, few, many or a size class.

>TRBV5-5|TRBD1|NA|TRBJ1-2|15
TGTGCCAGCAGCGTAGGGACAGGGGGCATCTATGGCTACACCTTC
CASSVGTGGIYGYTF
>TRBV6-2/TRBV6-3|TRBD1|NA|TRBJ1-2|13
TGTGCCAGCAGTCCGACAGGGGATTATGGCTACACCTTC
CASSPTGDYGYTF
>TRBV7-9|NA|NA|TRBJ1-4|15
TGTGCCAGCAGCTTCCCAGGACAACCTAATGAAAAACTGTTTTTT
CASSFPGQPNEKLFF
>TRBV27|NA|NA|TRBJ2-5|13
TGTGCCAGCAGTGAGATGAGTTGGGAGACCCAGTACTTC
CASSEMSWETQYF
>TRBV30|NA|once|TRBJ2-7|16
TGTGCCTGGAGAGCACCAGGGGCGCCTAATATCTACGAGCAGTACTTC
CAWRAPGAPNIYEQYF
>TRBV7-2|TRBD1|NA|TRBJ2-6|16
TGTGCCAGCAGCTCGAGGGGGCAGGCTGGGGCCAACGTCCTGACTTTC
CASSSRGQAGANVLTF
>TRBV2|NA|NA|TRBJ2-2|16
TGTGCCAGCAGTGAGATGGGAGTAGGTAACACCGGGGAGCTGTTTTTT
CASSEMGVGNTGELFF
>TRBV6-4|NA|few|TRBJ2-2|15
TGTGCCAGCAGTGACGAGGGACTTAACACCGGGGAGCTGTTTTTT
CASSDEGLNTGELFF
>TRBV11-2|TRBD2|NA|TRBJ2-5|14
TGTGCCAGCAGCTTAGGGACTAGTTGGGAGACCCAGTACTTC
CASSLGTSWETQYF
>TRBV25-1|TRBD1|NA|TRBJ1-4|14
TGTGCCAGCAGTGAATGGGACAGGGGAGAAAAACTGTTTTTT
CASSEWDRGEKLFF
>TRBV5-1|TRBD2|NA|TRBJ2-1|15
TGCGCCAGCAGCCTGACTAGCGGGAGGAGTGGTGAGCAGTTCTTC
CASSLTSGRSGEQFF
>TRBV4-1|TRBD1|NA|TRBJ2-7|15
TGCGCCAGCAGCACAACGACAGGGGCGTCCTACGAGCAGTACTTC
CASSTTTGASYEQYF
>TRBV28|NA|NA|TRBJ1-1|17
TGTGCCAGCAGTTTAGTACTGGGGGGGCACCAGAACACTGAAGCTTTCTTT
CASSLVLGGHQNTEAFF
>TRBV2|TRBD1|NA|TRBJ2-5|15
TGTGCCAGCAGTGGACCGACAGGGACCAGTGAGACCCAGTACTTC
CASSGPTGTSETQYF
>TRBV7-6|TRBD1|NA|TRBJ2-2|17
TGTGCCAGCAGCTCGGGGCAGGACAGGCGGGACACCGGGGAGCTGTTTTTT
CASSSGQDRRDTGELFF
>TRBV11-2|NA|NA|TRBJ1-1|15
TGTGCCAGCAGCTTTCCTACGACTGCTAACACTGAAGCTTTCTTT
CASSFPTTANTEAFF
>TRBV7-8|TRBD1|NA|TRBJ2-2|17
TGTGCCAGCAGCCGTCGAAGTCGGGACAGAACGAACGGGGAGCTGTTTTTT
CASSRRSRDRTNGELFF
>TRBV5-4|NA|NA|TRBJ2-7|14
TGTGCCAGCAGCTTGGGTCTAGCCCCTTACGAGCAGTACTTC
CASSLGLAPYEQYF
>TRBV18|NA|NA|TRBJ1-1|14
TGTGCCAGCTCACCACCGTACGGGAACACTGAAGCTTTCTTT
CASSPPYGNTEAFF
>TRBV15|NA|NA|TRBJ1-1|13
TGTGCCACCAAGGCAGGAAAGAACACTGAAGCTTTCTTT
CATKAGKNTEAFF
>TRBV7-9|TRBD1|NA|TRBJ2-1|15
TGTGCCAGCAGCTCAGGACAGGCGCATTACAATGAGCAGTTCTTC
CASSSGQAHYNEQFF
>TRBV28|NA|NA|TRBJ2-7|15
TGTGCCAGCACCCCCCCCTGGCCACACACCTACGAGCAGTACTTC
CASTPPWPHTYEQYF
>TRBV12-5|TRBD1|once|TRBJ1-1|13
TGTGCTAGTGGCGGGAAAGGGGGCGCGGGAGCTTTCTTT
CASGGKGGAGAFF
>TRBV6-5|NA|NA|TRBJ1-2|13
TGTGCCAGCAGCGGGGAAGTCACCTATGGCTACACCTTC
CASSGEVTYGYTF
>TRBV27|TRBD1|NA|TRBJ2-5|15
TGTGCCAGCAGTCCGTCACAGGGGCTGATGGAGACCCAGTACTTC
CASSPSQGLMETQYF
>TRBV5-1|TRBD2|few|TRBJ2-2|15
TGCGCCAGCAGCTTGGAACTAGCGAGCACCGGGGAGCTGTTTTTT
CASSLELASTGELFF
>TRBV24-1|NA|NA|TRBJ1-3|19
TGTGCCACCAGTTCCCCCAGGTGGTATGGCAGGATCTCTGGAAACACCATATATTTT
CATSSPRWYGRISGNTIYF
>TRBV4-1|TRBD2|NA|TRBJ2-3|17
TGCGCCAGCAGCCAATCTGGACTAGCGGGAGTAACAGATACGCAGTATTTT
CASSQSGLAGVTDTQYF
>TRBV5-1|NA|NA|TRBJ2-7|13
TGCGCCAGCAGCTTGGTGGTTGGGCACGAGCAGTACTTC
CASSLVVGHEQYF
>TRBV6-5|TRBD1|NA|TRBJ1-6|14
TGTGCCACCCAAACAGGGACAGGGGGTTCACCCCTCCACTTT
CATQTGTGGSPLHF
>TRBV18|NA|NA|TRBJ2-1|15
TGTGCCAGCGGGAACAGGGAAACCTCCTACAATGAGCAGTTCTTC
CASGNRETSYNEQFF
>TRBV5-4|TRBD1|few|TRBJ1-2|13
TGTGCCAGCAGACGGACAGGGGGTCATGGCTACACCTTC
CASRRTGGHGYTF
>TRBV28|NA|few|TRBJ2-1|12
TGTGTCCTCGTGGGGGCGAACAATGAGCAGTTCTTC
CVLVGANNEQFF
>TRBV7-3|NA|many|TRBJ2-7|14
TGTGCCAGCAGCTCGGGACAACCACTATCCGAGCAGTACTTC
CASSSGQPLSEQYF
>TRBV15|NA|NA|TRBJ1-2|14
TGTGCCACCAGCAGGGCAGGGGAGAGCTATGGCTACACCTTC
CATSRAGESYGYTF